Shown below are 9 T cell receptor beta chains from a single sample sequenced in a study of T cell repertoires in cytomegalovirus infection. TCRdb fed the reads into MiXCR, producing one record per CDR3 protein. The sample lists around 630,000 distinct CDR3 sequences, less than 25% seen once, with 6.5% to 10% in the top ten. Sequencing input: CD8+ T cells from PBMCs. The receptors stem from a human donor in good health (CMV status not recorded). Some clones in this sample may be carry-over from other donors' samples.

This clonotype was recorded at least ten times. The chain is built from TRBV12-5 and TRBJ2-3; no definite D call. Germline V gene sequence: CDR1 LGHNT, CDR2 FRNRAP. The CDR3 contains 12 residues. V was clipped by 1 base and J by 4 bases, with 3 bases between them. CDR3 bases: TGTGCTAGTGGTTTGGGAGCAGATACGCAGTATTTT. Encoded protein: CASGLGADTQYF.

The sample holds a few counts of this clonotype. The chain has TRBV7-2 and TRBJ2-5; D is possibly TRBD2 (6 bases). Trimming stripped 5 bases from V and 3 bases from J, with 22 bases between. This CDR3 contains 17 residues. CDR1 is SGHTA, CDR2 FQGNSA, per germline. CDR3 sequence: CASSPRRRREWEETQYF. CDR3 DNA: TGTGCCAGCAGCCCCCGCCGGAGGAGGGAATGGGAAGAGACCCAGTACTTC.

The V call is TRBV20-1, the J call TRBJ2-1; 7 bases line up with TRBD2. Germline lookup yields CDR1 DFQATT and CDR2 SNEGSKA (reference sequence). V lost 7 bases to trimming and J lost 7 bases; unmatched junction nucleotides: 16. The CDR3 runs 15 residues. The CDR3 reads CSVPSGGPLGNEQFF. The CDR3 bases are TGCAGTGTTCCCTCGGGGGGTCCCTTAGGGAATGAGCAGTTCTTC.

Ten or more counts support this clonotype. The chain has TRBV7-8 and TRBJ2-5; 8 bases align to TRBD2. The J segment lost 0 bases and the V segment lost 5 bases, leaving 11 bases of the junction unmatched. The CDR3 consists of 17 residues. Germline V gene data show CDR1 as SGHVS and CDR2 as FQNEAQ. The CDR3 DNA is TGTGCCAGCAGCCACCTTTTCGAGCGGGGGAACCAAGAGACCCAGTACTTC. This codes for CASSHLFERGNQETQYF.

This clonotype showed up many times. The rearrangement links TRBV7-2 to TRBJ2-5; D remains ambiguous. The CDR3 loop spans 14 amino acids. The germline CDR1 and CDR2 sequences are SGHTA and FQGNSA. Trimming shortened V by 5 bases and J by 2 bases, and 12 bases separated the two germline ends. Written as DNA, the CDR3 is TGTGCCAGCAGCCTTTTTAAGGGTCAAGAGACCCAGTACTTC. It translates to CASSLFKGQETQYF.

This clonotype came up a few times. A much bigger clone sits one base away, suggesting this may be a read error. The J gene is TRBJ1-6, the V gene TRBV7-2; no clear D. Per germline, CDR1 SGHTA and CDR2 FQGNSA. The CDR3 extends over 15 amino acids. Here the CDR3 DNA reads TGTGCCAGCAGCTTACAAGATAGCTATAATTCACCCCCCCACTTT. Translation: CASSLQDSYNSPPHF.

The V gene is TRBV6-2 or TRBV6-3, the J gene TRBJ1-2, with no clear D. The CDR3 consists of 13 residues. V was pared by 2 bases and J by 6 bases, with 10 bases between. Germline CDR1 is MNHEY and CDR2 is SVGEGT. The CDR3 here is CASSYEREDGYTF. The CDR3 coding sequence is TGTGCCAGCAGTTACGAACGGGAAGATGGCTACACCTTC.

The chain employs TRBV19 and TRBJ2-1; tentatively, D is TRBD1 or TRBD2 (5 bases each). The CDR3 length is 14 residues. CDR1 LNHDA and CDR2 SQIVND come from the germline V gene (reference sequence). V lost 7 bases to trimming and J lost 4 bases, with 14 bases between them. This CDR3 is CASMLGRQYNEQFF. The CDR3 DNA is TGTGCCAGTATGTTGGGACGGCAATACAATGAGCAGTTCTTC.

The sample holds a few counts of this clonotype. The gene calls are TRBV11-2 and TRBJ2-1; D gene ambiguous. The germline V and J ends were trimmed by 5 bases and 6 bases, with 11 bases remaining between them. The CDR3 extends over 13 amino acids. Germline CDR1 reads SGHAT; CDR2 reads FQNNGV. CDR3 DNA sequence: TGTGCCAGCAGCCTATCACCGACCAATGAGCAGTTCTTC. Translated, it gives CASSLSPTNEQFF.